Shown below are 5 T cell receptor beta chains from a single sample sequenced in a study of early T cells in non-severe SARS-CoV-2 infection. MiXCR was run by TCRdb on the 5' RACE reads, yielding one entry per CDR3 protein. The sample shows some 53,000 distinct CDR3 sequences, 8% to 10% of them seen only once. The sequencing sample was made of whole blood. These receptors were taken from an adult who was a healthcare worker with PCR-confirmed SARS-CoV-2 infection or an uninfected control (not recorded which).

Ten or more counts support this clonotype. The rearrangement uses TRBV18 and TRBJ2-3; D is ambiguous. CDR3 length: 11 amino acids. The germline V gene has CDR1 KGHSH and CDR2 LQKENI. Trimming shortened V by 4 bases and J by 5 bases, and 4 bases separated the two germline ends. CDR3: CASSRQDTQYF. The DNA for the CDR3 is TGTGCCAGCTCACGGCAAGATACGCAGTATTTT.

This clonotype was observed at least ten times. The V gene is TRBV27, the J gene TRBJ2-1, with D maybe TRBD2 (5 bases). The germline CDR1 and CDR2 sequences are MNHEY and SMNVEV (reference sequence). V lost 6 bases and J 8 bases, leaving 11 bases between the germline ends. The CDR3 contains 12 residues. The CDR3 nucleotides read TGTGCCAGCAGAGCGTCTAGCTATGAGCAGTTCTTC. Translated: CASRASSYEQFF.

This clonotype has at least ten counts. The chain joins TRBV2 to TRBJ1-2; no clear D. CDR3 length: 15 residues. Trimming left V 8 bases short and J 4 bases short, with 20 bases between. Germline CDR1 SNHLY, CDR2 FYNNEI. The CDR3 loop reads CASLEIPMEGYGYTF. CDR3 DNA: TGTGCCAGCCTGGAGATTCCAATGGAGGGCTATGGCTACACCTTC.

This chain joins TRBV7-2 and TRBJ2-1, with 8 bases aligning to TRBD2. Germline V CDR1 and CDR2: SGHTA, FQGNSA. CDR3 size: 15 residues. The trim removed 5 bases at V and 8 bases at J, leaving 11 bases unmatched. The DNA of the CDR3 is TGTGCCAGCAGCCGTAGGACTAGCCGGGTCGATGAGCAGTTCTTC. Amino acid sequence: CASSRRTSRVDEQFF.

The table lists this clonotype with a few counts. The chain has TRBV29-1 and TRBJ2-3; unclear D gene. The CDR3 covers 12 residues. CDR1 is SQVTM, CDR2 ANQGSEA, per germline. Trimming shortened V by 5 bases and J by 1 base, and 7 bases separated the two germline ends. For the CDR3, the DNA is TGCAGCGTTCAACCGGGCACAGATACGCAGTATTTT. It codes for CSVQPGTDTQYF.